A single sample is the source of the 10 T cell receptor beta chains below, sequenced in a study of blood T cell repertoires in COVID-19. Repertoires were generated with immunoSEQ multiplex PCR, while TCRdb's copy carries only in-frame clones and drops some. The sample holds about 70,000 clones; approximately 83% are singletons and the top ten take around 12%. Input material: peripheral blood. These receptors were collected from a human donor in a cohort sampled during active COVID-19.

CDR3 sequence reads: CASSPGSGANVLTF. Written as DNA, the CDR3 is TGTGCCAGCTCCCCAGGCTCTGGGGCCAACGTCCTGACTTTC. The chain combines TRBV7-9 with TRBJ2-6, with D unresolved. Germline CDR1 and CDR2: SEHNR and FQNEAQ (reference sequence). The ends were cut back, 8 bases at V and 0 bases at J, with 8 bases in the middle. The CDR3 covers 14 residues.

The V call is TRBV25-1, the J call TRBJ1-1, with D tentatively TRBD1 (5 bases). The CDR3 has 16 residues. Trimming cost V 4 bases and J 1 base, with 16 bases left between them. Germline CDR1 and CDR2: MGHDK and SYGVNS. The CDR3 protein is CASSGYAGRENTEAFF. DNA of the CDR3: TGTGCCAGCAGTGGATACGCGGGACGGGAGAACACTGAAGCTTTCTTT.

This clone was recorded only once. The V gene is TRBV7-7, the J gene TRBJ2-1; the D gene is possibly TRBD2 (7 bases). The CDR3 loop spans 17 amino acids. Germline V gene sequence: CDR1 SSHAT, CDR2 FNYEAQ (reference sequence). Deletions cut 1 base from V and 2 bases from J, with 15 bases between. CDR3 nucleotides: TGTGCCAGCAGCTTAGAATTGAGGGGGGGCCCCTACAATGAGCAGTTCTTC. Protein product: CASSLELRGGPYNEQFF.

V gene TRBV3-1 (or the pseudogene TRBV3-2) combines with J gene TRBJ2-1; 8 nucleotides match TRBD1. Germline V gene data show CDR1 as LGHDT and CDR2 as YNNKEL (reference sequence). The CDR3 runs 14 residues. The trim removed 2 bases at V and 8 bases at J, leaving 5 bases unmatched. CDR3 sequence (DNA): TGTGCCAGCAGCCAACAGGGGGCGCGGTATGAGCAGTTCTTC. Encoded protein: CASSQQGARYEQFF.

The chain is built from TRBV24-1 and TRBJ2-4; TRBD2 is a possible D gene (6 bases). The CDR3 spans 15 residues. Germline V lookup: CDR1 KGHDR, CDR2 SFDVKD. Trimming took 9 bases from V and 3 from J, leaving 17 bases between them. CDR3 amino acids: CATSSLGGIKNIQYF. The CDR3 region has the DNA TGTGCCACCTCCTCCCTTGGAGGGATCAAAAACATTCAGTACTTC.

The chain carries TRBV18 and TRBJ2-7, with TRBD1 identical over 9 bases. Losses at the gene ends were 0 bases for V and 3 bases for J; bases not matched to a gene: 12. This CDR3 is 18 amino acids long. CDR1 KGHSH and CDR2 LQKENI come from the germline V gene. The CDR3 protein is CASSPPVGRDREIYEQYF. CDR3 in DNA: TGTGCCAGCTCACCACCGGTGGGGAGGGACAGGGAAATCTACGAGCAGTACTTC.

The sample holds a few counts of this clone. The genes are TRBV7-2 and TRBJ1-2; TRBD1 agrees at 7 bases. The trim removed 0 bases at V and 3 bases at J, leaving 1 base unmatched. The CDR3 totals 14 residues. Per germline, CDR1 SGHTA and CDR2 FQGNSA. The CDR3 sequence is CASSLAQGHYGYTF. In nucleotides, the CDR3 is TGTGCCAGCAGCTTAGCACAGGGGCACTATGGCTACACCTTC.

The chain couples TRBV7-8 to TRBJ2-7, with D possibly matching TRBD2 (6 bases). Germline V gene lookup returns CDR1 SGHVS and CDR2 FQNEAQ. CDR3 size: 14 residues. V was trimmed by 2 bases and J by 3 bases, leaving 11 bases between them. The chain's CDR3 is CASSLRRDRYEQYF. Written as DNA, the CDR3 is TGTGCCAGCAGCTTAAGGAGGGACCGCTACGAGCAGTACTTC.

This chain joins TRBV6-5 and TRBJ2-1; D might be TRBD2 (5 bases). The CDR3 extends over 13 amino acids. Germline V gene sequence: CDR1 MNHEY, CDR2 SVGAGI. V was trimmed by 4 bases and J by 4 bases, leaving 8 bases between them. CDR3 bases: TGTGCCAGCAGTTCGGGATTTTACAATGAGCAGTTCTTC. This encodes CASSSGFYNEQFF.

CDR3 coding DNA: TGTGCCAGCAGAAGCCCTTACTTCGAGGTCGGCACTGAAGCTTTCTTT. It codes for CASRSPYFEVGTEAFF. V usage is TRBV6-6 and J usage is TRBJ1-1, with D unresolved. Germline V lookup: CDR1 MNHNY, CDR2 SVGAGI (reference sequence). This CDR3 contains 16 residues. With 6 bases removed from V and 4 bases from J, the gap between germline ends came to 21 bases.